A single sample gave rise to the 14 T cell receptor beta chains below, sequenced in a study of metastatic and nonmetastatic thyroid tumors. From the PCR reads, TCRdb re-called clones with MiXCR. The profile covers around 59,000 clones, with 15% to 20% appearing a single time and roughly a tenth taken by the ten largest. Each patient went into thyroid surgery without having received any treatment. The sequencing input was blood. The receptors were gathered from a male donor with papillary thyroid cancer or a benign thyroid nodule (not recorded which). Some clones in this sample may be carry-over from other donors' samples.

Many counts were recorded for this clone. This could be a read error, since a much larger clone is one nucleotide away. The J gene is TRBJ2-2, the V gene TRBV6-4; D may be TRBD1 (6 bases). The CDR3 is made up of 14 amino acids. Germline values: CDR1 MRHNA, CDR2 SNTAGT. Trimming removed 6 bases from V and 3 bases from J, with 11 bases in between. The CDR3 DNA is TGTGCCAGCAGCGAGGACAGCGACACCGGGGAGCTGTTTTTT. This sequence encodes CASSEDSDTGELFF.

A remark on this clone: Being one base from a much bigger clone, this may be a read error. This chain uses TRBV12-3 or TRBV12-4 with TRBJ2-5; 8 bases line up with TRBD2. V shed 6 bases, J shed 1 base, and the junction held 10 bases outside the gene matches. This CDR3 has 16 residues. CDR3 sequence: CASRGWVAGIQETQYF. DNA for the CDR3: TGTGCCAGCAGGGGGTGGGTAGCGGGAATCCAAGAGACCCAGTACTTC.

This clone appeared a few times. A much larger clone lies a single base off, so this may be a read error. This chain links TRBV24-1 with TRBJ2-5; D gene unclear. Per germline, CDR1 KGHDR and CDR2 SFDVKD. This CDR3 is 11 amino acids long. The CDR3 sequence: CATSDLENQYF. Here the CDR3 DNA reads TGTGCCACCAGTGATTTAGAGAACCAGTACTTC.

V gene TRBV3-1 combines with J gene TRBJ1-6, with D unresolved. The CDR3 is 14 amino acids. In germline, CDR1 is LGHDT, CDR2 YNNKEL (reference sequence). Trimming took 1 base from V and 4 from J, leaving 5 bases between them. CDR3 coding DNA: TGTGCCAGCAGCCAAGTGCTATATAATTCACCCCTCCACTTT. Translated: CASSQVLYNSPLHF.

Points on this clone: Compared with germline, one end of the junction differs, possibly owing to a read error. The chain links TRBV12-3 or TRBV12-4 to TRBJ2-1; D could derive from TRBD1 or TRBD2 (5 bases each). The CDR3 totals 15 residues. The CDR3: CASISGAYSYNEHFF. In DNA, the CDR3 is TGTGCCAGCATTTCCGGGGCCTACTCCTACAATGAGCATTTCTTC.

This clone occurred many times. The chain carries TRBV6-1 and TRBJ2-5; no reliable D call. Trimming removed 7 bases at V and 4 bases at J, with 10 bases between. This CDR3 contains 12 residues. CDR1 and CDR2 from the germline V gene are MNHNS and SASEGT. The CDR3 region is CASIGPRETQYF. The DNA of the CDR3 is TGTGCCAGCATTGGACCCCGAGAGACCCAGTACTTC.

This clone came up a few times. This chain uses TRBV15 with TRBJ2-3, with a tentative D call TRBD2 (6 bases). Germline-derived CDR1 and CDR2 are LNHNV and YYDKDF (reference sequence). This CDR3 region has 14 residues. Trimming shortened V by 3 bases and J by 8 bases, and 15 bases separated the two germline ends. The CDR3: CATSRAPEGGTQYF. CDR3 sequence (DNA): TGTGCCACCAGCAGGGCCCCGGAGGGTGGTACGCAGTATTTT.

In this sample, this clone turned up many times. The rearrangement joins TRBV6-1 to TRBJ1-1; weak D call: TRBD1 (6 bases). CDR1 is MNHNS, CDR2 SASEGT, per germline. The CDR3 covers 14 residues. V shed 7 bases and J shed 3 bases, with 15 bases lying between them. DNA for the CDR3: TGTGCCAGCAAAGGGGGGATCGCGGACACTGAAGCTTTCTTT. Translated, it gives CASKGGIADTEAFF.

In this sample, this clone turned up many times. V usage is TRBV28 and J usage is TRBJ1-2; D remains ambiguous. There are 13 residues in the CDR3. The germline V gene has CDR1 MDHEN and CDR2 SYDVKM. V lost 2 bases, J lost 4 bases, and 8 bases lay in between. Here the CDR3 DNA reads TGTGCCAGCAGTTTACAGGAAGCCTATGGCTACACCTTC. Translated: CASSLQEAYGYTF.

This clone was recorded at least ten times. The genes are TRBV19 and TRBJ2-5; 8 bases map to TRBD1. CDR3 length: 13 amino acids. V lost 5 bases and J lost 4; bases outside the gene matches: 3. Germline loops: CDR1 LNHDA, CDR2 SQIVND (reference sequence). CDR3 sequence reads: CASSSTGAETQYF. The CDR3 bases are TGTGCCAGTAGTTCGACAGGGGCAGAGACCCAGTACTTC.

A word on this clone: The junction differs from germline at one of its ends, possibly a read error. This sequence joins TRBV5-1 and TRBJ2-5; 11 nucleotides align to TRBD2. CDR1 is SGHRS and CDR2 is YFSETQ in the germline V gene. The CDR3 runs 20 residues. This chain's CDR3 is CSSSRLVLAGVGWDEETQYF. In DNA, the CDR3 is TGCTCCAGCAGCCGACTCGTACTAGCGGGGGTAGGTTGGGACGAAGAGACCCAGTACTTC.

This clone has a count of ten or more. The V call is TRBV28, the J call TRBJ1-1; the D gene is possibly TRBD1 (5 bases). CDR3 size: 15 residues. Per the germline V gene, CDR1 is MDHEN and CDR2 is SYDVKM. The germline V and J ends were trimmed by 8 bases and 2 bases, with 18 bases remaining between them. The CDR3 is CASQAIPGFNTEAFF. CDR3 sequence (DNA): TGTGCCAGCCAAGCCATCCCAGGGTTCAACACTGAAGCTTTCTTT.

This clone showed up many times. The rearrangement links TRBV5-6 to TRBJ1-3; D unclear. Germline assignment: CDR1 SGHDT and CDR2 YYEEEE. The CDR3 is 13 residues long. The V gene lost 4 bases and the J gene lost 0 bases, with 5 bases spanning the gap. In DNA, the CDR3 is TGTGCCAGCAGCCCCAGCTCTGGAAACACCATATATTTT. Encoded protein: CASSPSSGNTIYF.

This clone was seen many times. CDR3 loop: CACHAGERPFLEQYV. The CDR3 coding sequence is TGTGCCTGTCATGCCGGGGAACGGCCTTTCTTGGAGCAGTACGTC. The chain couples TRBV27 to TRBJ2-7, with a weak D call TRBD2 (5 bases). The V gene's germline CDR1 is MNHEY and CDR2 SMNVEV (reference sequence). The V end lost 11 bases, the J end lost 7 bases, and 27 bases lay between the germline ends. The CDR3 length is 15 residues.